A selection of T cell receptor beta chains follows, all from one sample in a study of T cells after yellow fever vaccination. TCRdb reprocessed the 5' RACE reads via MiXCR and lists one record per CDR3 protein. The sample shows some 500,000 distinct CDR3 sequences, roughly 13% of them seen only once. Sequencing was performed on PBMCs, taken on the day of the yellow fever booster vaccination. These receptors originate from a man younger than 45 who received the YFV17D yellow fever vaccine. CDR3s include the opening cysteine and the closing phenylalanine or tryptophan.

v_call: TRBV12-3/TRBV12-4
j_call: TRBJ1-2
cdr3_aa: CASSLPSRGRAYGYTF

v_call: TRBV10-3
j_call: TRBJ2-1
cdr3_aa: CAISAWTSREKQFF

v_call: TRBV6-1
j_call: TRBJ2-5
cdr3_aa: CASSGRPVASGKETQYF

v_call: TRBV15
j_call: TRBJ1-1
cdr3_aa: CATRRWAGRDTEAFF

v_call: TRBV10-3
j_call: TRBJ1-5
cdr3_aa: CAISESMSSGNQPQHF

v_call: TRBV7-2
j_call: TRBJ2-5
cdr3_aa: CASSFSGGSSDTQYF

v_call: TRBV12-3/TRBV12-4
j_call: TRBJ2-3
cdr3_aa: CASTPGVAGVTDTQYF

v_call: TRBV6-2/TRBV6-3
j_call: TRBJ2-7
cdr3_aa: CASRNPGGIYEQYF

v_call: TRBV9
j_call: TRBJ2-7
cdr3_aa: CASSLRGQGVYEQYF

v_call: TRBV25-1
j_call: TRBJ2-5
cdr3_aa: CASTRAGETQYF

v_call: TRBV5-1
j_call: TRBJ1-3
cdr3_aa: CASSPGHSSSGNTIYF

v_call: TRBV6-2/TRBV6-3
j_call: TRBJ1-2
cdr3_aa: CASSYPTTGGEDYGYTF

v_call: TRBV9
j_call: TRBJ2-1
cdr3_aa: CASSVGGGRDEQFF

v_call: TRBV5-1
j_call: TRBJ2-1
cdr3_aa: CASSLETLAYNEQFF

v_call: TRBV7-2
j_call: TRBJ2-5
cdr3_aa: CASSPRDQGETQYF